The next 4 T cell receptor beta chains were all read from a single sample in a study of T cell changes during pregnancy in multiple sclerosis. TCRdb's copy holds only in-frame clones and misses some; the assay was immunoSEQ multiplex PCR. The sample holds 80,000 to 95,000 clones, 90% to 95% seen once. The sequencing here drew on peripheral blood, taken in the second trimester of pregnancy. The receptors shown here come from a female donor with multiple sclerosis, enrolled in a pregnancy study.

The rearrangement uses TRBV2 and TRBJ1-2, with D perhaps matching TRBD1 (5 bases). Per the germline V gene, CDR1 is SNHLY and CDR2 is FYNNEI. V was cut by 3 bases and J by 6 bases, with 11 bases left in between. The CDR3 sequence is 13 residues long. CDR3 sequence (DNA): TGTGCCAGCAGTGATCCGGGGGAGAATGGCTACACCTTC. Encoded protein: CASSDPGENGYTF.

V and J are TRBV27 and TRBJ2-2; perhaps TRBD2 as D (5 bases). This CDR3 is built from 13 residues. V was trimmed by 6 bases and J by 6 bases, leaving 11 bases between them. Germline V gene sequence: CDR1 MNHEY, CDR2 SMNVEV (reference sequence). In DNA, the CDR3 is TGTGCCAGCAGCTCGTCGGGGTCCGGGGAGCTGTTTTTT. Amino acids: CASSSSGSGELFF.

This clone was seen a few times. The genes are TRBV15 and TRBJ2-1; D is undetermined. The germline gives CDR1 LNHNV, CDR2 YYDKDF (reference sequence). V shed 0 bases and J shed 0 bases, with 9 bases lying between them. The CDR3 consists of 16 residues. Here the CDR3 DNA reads TGTGCCACCAGCAGAGATTGGAGCAACTCCTACAATGAGCAGTTCTTC. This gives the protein CATSRDWSNSYNEQFF. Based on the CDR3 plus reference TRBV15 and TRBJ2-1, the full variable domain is DAMVIQNPRYQVTQFGKPVTLSCSQTLNHNVMYWYQQKSSQAPKLLFHYYDKDFNNEADTPDNFQSRRPNTSFCFLDIRSPGLGDTAMYLCATSRDWSNSYNEQFFGPGTRLTVL.

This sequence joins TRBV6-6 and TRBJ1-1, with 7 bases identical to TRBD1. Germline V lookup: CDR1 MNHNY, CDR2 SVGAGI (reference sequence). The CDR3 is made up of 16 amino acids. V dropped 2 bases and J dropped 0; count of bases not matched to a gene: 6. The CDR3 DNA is TGTGCCAGCAGTTACGGGACAGTTCTATTGAACACTGAAGCTTTCTTT. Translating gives CASSYGTVLLNTEAFF.